Listed below are T cell receptor beta chains from one sample, sequenced in a study of CD8+CD57+ T cells in acquired aplastic anemia. TCRdb reprocessed the reads with MiXCR, giving one entry per CDR3 protein. The profile shows approximately 160,000 distinct CDR3 sequences, around 47% of them singletons. The sequencing input was sorted CD4+, CD8+, or CD8+CD57+ T cells (not recorded which) from PBMCs. The receptors come from a human donor with aplastic anemia. CDR3s leave out the opening cysteine and the closing phenylalanine or tryptophan.

TRBV7-9 ASRRGSSSSYEQY
TRBV20-1 SASSYLAGALNEQF
TRBV3-1 ASSQGQYNSPLH
TRBV20-1 SARTGLDTQY
TRBV20-1 SRAGTGYGYT
TRBV7-3 ASSEGPNTEAF
TRBV2 ASSEEETQY
TRBV19 ASTTTGNVAEQF
TRBV24-1 ATSDPGRASTDTQY
TRBV19 ASSLQGAAGPEAF
TRBV14 ASSPFTGGNEQF
TRBV7-9 ASSPPSTGGYGYT
TRBV7-2 ASSASSGGVIGSPLH
TRBV15 ATSSEVSGYT
TRBV5-1 ASSLNTGTGNTIY
TRBV10-2 ASSESRGASRTDTQY
TRBV6-1 ASSRDRPNTEAF
TRBV19 ASSPPGQDIGYT
TRBV20-1 SARERGSYEQY
TRBV7-9 ASSLLQGGNTEAF
TRBV15 ATSRGGGRSLTYEQY
TRBV29-1 SVEGNYGYT
TRBV9 ASSVGPSGGANEQF
TRBV6-2/TRBV6-3 ASSYAGLAGGGRTDTQY
TRBV25-1 ASSNKGGRYTMNTEAF
TRBV10-3 AISELGGINQPQH
TRBV7-2 ASKGLNIGELF
TRBV7-3 ASNRGLSTYEQY